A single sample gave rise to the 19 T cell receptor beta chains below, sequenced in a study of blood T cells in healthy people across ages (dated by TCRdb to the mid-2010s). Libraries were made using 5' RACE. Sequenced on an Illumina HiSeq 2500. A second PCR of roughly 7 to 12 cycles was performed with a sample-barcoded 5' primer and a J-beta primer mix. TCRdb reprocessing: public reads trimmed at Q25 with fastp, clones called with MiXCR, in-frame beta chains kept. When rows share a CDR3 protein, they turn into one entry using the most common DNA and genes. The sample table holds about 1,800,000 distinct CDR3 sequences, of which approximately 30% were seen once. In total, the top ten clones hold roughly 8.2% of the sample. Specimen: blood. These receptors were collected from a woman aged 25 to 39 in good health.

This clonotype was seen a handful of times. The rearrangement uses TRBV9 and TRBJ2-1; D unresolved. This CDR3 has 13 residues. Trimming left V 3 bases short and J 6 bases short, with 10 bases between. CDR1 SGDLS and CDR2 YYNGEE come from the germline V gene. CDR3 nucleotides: TGTGCCAGCAGCGGGCACGTGGGCAATGAGCAGTTCTTC. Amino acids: CASSGHVGNEQFF.

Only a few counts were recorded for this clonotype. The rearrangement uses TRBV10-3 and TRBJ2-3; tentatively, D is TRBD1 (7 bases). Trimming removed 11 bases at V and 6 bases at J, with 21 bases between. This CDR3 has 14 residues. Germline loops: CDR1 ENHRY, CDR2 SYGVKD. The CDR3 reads CAVSGGTGPDTQYF. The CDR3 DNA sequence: TGTGCCGTATCAGGGGGGACCGGTCCCGATACGCAGTATTTT.

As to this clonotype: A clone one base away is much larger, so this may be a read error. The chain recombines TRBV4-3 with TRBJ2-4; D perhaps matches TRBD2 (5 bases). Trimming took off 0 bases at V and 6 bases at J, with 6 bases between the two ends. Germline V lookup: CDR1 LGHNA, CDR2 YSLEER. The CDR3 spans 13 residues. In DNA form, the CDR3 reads TGCGCCAGCAGCCAAGAGAGCGGAAACATTCAGTACTTC. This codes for CASSQESGNIQYF.

The CDR3 protein is CAWSPKNEQFF. In DNA form, the CDR3 reads TGTGCCTGGAGCCCGAAGAATGAGCAGTTCTTC. The J gene is TRBJ2-1, the V gene TRBV30, with unresolved D. The CDR3 totals 11 residues. V lost 3 bases and J 7 bases, leaving 7 bases between the germline ends. CDR1 and CDR2 (germline): GTSNPN, SVGIG (reference sequence).

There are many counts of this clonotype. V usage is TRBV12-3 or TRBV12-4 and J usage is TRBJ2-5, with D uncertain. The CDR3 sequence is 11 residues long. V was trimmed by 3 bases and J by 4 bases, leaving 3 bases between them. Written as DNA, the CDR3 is TGTGCCAGCAGTTTTACAGAGACCCAGTACTTC. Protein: CASSFTETQYF.

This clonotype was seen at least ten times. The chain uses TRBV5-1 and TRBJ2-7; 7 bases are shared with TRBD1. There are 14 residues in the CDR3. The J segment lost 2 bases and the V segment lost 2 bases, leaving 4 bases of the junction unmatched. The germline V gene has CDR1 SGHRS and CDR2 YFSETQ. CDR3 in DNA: TGCGCCAGCAGCTTTGGGACAGACCCCTACGAGCAGTACTTC. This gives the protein CASSFGTDPYEQYF. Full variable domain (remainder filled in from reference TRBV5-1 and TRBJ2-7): KAGVTQTPRYLIKTRGQQVTLSCSPISGHRSVSWYQQTPGQGLQFLFEYFSETQRNKGNFPGRFSGRQFSNSRSEMNVSTLELGDSALYLCASSFGTDPYEQYFGPGTRLTVT.

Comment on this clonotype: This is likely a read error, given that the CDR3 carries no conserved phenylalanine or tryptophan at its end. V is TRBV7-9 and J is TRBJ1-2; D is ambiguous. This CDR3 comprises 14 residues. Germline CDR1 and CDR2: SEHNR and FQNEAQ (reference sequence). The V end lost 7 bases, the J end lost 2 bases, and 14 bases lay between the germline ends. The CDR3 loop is CASTPGALNYGYTL. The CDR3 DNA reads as TGTGCCAGCACCCCCGGCGCCTTAAACTATGGCTACACCTTA.

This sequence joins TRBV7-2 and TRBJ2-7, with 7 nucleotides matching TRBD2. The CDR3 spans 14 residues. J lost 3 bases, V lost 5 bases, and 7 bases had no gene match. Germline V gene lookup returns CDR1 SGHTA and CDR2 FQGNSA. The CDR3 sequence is CASSPRGLNYEQYF. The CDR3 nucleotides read TGTGCCAGCAGCCCGAGGGGACTAAACTACGAGCAGTACTTC.

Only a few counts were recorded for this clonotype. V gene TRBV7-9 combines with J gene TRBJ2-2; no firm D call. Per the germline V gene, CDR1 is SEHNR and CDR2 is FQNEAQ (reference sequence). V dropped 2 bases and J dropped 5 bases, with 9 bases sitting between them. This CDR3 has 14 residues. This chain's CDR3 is CASSLPSRTGELFF. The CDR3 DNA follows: TGTGCCAGCAGCTTACCGTCCAGAACCGGGGAGCTGTTTTTT.

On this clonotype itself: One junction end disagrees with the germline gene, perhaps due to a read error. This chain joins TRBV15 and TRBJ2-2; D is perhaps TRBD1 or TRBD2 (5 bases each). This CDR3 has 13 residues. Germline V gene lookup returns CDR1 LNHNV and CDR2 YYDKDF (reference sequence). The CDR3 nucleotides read TGTGCCACCAGCAGAGTGGACACCGGGGAGCGGTTTTTT. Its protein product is CATSRVDTGERFF.

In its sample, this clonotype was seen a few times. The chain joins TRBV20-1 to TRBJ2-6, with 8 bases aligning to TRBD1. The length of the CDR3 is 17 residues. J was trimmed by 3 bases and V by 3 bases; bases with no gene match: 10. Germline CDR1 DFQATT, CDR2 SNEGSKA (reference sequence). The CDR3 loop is CSARGTGSAVGANVLTF. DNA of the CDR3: TGCAGTGCTAGGGGGACAGGTTCTGCAGTTGGGGCCAACGTCCTGACTTTC.

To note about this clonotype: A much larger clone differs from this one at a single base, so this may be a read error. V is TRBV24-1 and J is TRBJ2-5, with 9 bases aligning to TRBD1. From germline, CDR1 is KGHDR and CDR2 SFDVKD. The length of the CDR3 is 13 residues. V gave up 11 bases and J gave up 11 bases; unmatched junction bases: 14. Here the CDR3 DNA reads TGTGCCATCTACAGGGGGCGCGGGAATGAGCAGTACTTC. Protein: CAIYRGRGNEQYF.

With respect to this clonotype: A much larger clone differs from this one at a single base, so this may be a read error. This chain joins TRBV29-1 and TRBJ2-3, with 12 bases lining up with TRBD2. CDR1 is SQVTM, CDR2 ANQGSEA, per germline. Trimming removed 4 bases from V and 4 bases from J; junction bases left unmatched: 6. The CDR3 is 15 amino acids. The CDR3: CSVGGLAGPADTQYF. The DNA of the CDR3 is TGCAGCGTTGGAGGACTAGCGGGACCCGCAGATACGCAGTATTTT.

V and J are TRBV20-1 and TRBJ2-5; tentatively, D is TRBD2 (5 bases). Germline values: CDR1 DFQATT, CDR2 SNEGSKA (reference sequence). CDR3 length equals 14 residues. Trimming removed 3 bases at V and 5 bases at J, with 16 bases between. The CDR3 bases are TGCAGTGCTAGCCGAGACGGGAATTCGGAGACCCAGTACTTC. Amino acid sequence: CSASRDGNSETQYF.

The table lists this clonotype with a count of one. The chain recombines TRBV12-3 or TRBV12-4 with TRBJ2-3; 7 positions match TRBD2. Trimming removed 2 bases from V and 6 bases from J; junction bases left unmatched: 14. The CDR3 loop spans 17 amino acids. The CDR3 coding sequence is TGTGCCAGCAGTTTATCCCAACTAGCGTCAGCGTGGGATACGCAGTATTTT. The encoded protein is CASSLSQLASAWDTQYF.

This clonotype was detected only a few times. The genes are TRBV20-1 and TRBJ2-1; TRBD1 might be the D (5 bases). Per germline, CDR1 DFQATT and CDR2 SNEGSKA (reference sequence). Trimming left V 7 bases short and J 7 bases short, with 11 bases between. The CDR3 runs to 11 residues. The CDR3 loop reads CSGTKGNEQFF. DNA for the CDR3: TGCAGTGGCACAAAGGGGAATGAGCAGTTCTTC.

The CDR3 loop reads CASRSTRQTGSGANVLTF. DNA of the CDR3: TGTGCCAGCAGGAGCACACGGCAGACCGGCTCTGGGGCCAACGTCCTGACTTTC. The chain has TRBV11-2 and TRBJ2-6; D is unresolved. Trimming cost V 6 bases and J 0 bases, with 18 bases left between them. This CDR3 has 18 residues. Germline V CDR1 and CDR2: SGHAT, FQNNGV.

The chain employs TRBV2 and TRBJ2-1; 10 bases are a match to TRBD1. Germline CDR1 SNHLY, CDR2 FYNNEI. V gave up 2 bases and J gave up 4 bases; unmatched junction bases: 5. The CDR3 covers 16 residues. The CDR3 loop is CASSERGQGVYNEQFF. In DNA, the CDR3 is TGTGCCAGCAGTGAAAGAGGACAGGGGGTATACAATGAGCAGTTCTTC.

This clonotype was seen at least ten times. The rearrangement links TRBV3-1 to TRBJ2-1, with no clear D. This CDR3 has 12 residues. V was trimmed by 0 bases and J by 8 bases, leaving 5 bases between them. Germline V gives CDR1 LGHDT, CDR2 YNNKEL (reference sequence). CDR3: CASSQDGDEQFF. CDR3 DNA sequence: TGTGCCAGCAGCCAAGATGGGGATGAGCAGTTCTTC.